Listed below are T cell receptor beta chains from one sample, sequenced in a study of memory CD4+ T cells and cytomegalovirus serostatus. The protocol was immunoSEQ multiplex PCR, while the TCRdb copy is restricted to in-frame clones and leaves out a portion. The sample lists under 55,000 clones; about 86% were seen once. Sample: memory CD4+ T cells from blood. The receptors were gathered from an adult in good health and CMV-seropositive. Each CDR3 is given with its conserved first and last residue. D genes are given only for firm matches. Clone size is not always given. Where it is, it says once, few, many or a class for expanded clones.

>15|.|TRBV28|.|TRBJ1-1
TGTGCCAGCAGTCTACCCGGGACGTTGAACACTGAAGCTTTCTTT
CASSLPGTLNTEAFF
>12|.|TRBV5-4|.|TRBJ2-7
TGTGCCAGCAGCTTGGGAGGGGACGAGCAGTACTTC
CASSLGGDEQYF
>15|.|TRBV28|TRBD2|TRBJ2-3
TGTGCCAGCAGACCCCAACTAGCGGGAGCAAATACGCAGTATTTT
CASRPQLAGANTQYF
>15|.|TRBV18|.|TRBJ1-1
TGTGCCAGCTCACCCCGGGCAGTCATGAACACTGAAGCTTTCTTT
CASSPRAVMNTEAFF
>14|.|TRBV5-4|.|TRBJ1-2
TGTGCCAGCAGCCGGACAGCTTCTAACTATGGCTACACCTTC
CASSRTASNYGYTF
>15|.|TRBV5-6|TRBD1|TRBJ2-7
TGTGCCAGCAGCTTGGCCGGGACAGGGTGGTACGAGCAGTACTTC
CASSLAGTGWYEQYF
>14|.|TRBV30|TRBD1|TRBJ2-7
TGTGCCTGGAGAGCCGGGACAGGGTACCACGAGCAGTACTTC
CAWRAGTGYHEQYF
>12|.|TRBV7-9|.|TRBJ1-1
TGTGCCAGCAGCTTAGTGAACACTGAAGCTTTCTTT
CASSLVNTEAFF
>12|.|TRBV5-1|.|TRBJ2-1
TGCGCCAGCAGCTTGCAGGTCAATGAGCAGTTCTTC
CASSLQVNEQFF
>15|.|TRBV27|TRBD2|TRBJ2-1
TGTGCCAGCAGTCCAGTAGCGGGGGGCTACAATGAGCAGTTCTTC
CASSPVAGGYNEQFF
>14|.|TRBV11-2|.|TRBJ2-5
TGTGCCAGCAGCTTAGAGGTCGCCTTCGGGGCCCAGTACTTC
CASSLEVAFGAQYF
>14|.|TRBV7-2|.|TRBJ2-2
TGTGCCAGCAGCCCTTACAGGGACACCGGGGAGCTGTTTTTT
CASSPYRDTGELFF
>15|.|TRBV4-1|TRBD1|TRBJ1-3
TGCGCCAGCAGACAAACCGGGACAGTTGGAAACACCATATATTTT
CASRQTGTVGNTIYF
>15|.|TRBV7-9|TRBD2|TRBJ2-3
TGTGCCAGCAGCTTAGGTGGGCGGGAGACAGATACGCAGTATTTT
CASSLGGRETDTQYF
>15|.|TRBV7-6|.|TRBJ2-5
TGTGCCAGCAGCTTAGCACATACAGACCAAGAGACCCAGTACTTC
CASSLAHTDQETQYF
>14|.|TRBV10-1|TRBD1|TRBJ2-3
TGCGCCAGCAGTGCTGGACAGGCCAAGGGGGAGCAGTATTTT
CASSAGQAKGEQYF
>14|.|TRBV11-2|.|TRBJ2-3
TGTGCCAGCAGCTCCAAGGGGGGCACAGATACGCAGTATTTT
CASSSKGGTDTQYF
>15|.|TRBV7-3|TRBD2|TRBJ2-3
TGTGCCAGCAGCTTACGGGGTAGCGGGCCAGATACGCAGTATTTT
CASSLRGSGPDTQYF
>12|.|TRBV19|.|TRBJ1-2
TGTGCCAGTAGTATAAGTAACTATGGCTACACCTTC
CASSISNYGYTF
>16|medium-sized|TRBV5-1|.|TRBJ1-4
TGCGCCAGCAGTTACGGGACACAAGCAGCTAATGAAAAACTGTTTTTT
CASSYGTQAANEKLFF
>12|.|TRBV2|TRBD2|TRBJ2-1
TGTGCCAGCAGTGGGACTAGCGGAAAGCAGTTCTTC
CASSGTSGKQFF
>16|.|TRBV7-3|.|TRBJ1-1
TGTGCCAGCAGCTCCTCCGGTAGTACGCCGAACACTGAAGCTTTCTTT
CASSSSGSTPNTEAFF
>15|.|TRBV28|.|TRBJ2-7
TGTGCCAGCAGTCCACGGGACCTCCTGGGGTACGAGCAGTACTTC
CASSPRDLLGYEQYF
>12|once|TRBV7-2|.|TRBJ2-3
TGTGCCAGCAGCTTAACAGGGGATACGCAGTATTTT
CASSLTGDTQYF
>13|.|TRBV30|.|TRBJ2-5
TGTGCCTGGAGAGGCAGGGGACAAGAGACCCAGTACTTC
CAWRGRGQETQYF
>15|.|TRBV7-9|.|TRBJ1-5
TGTGCCAGCAGCTTAGGGGAAGGGAGCAATCAGCCCCAGCATTTT
CASSLGEGSNQPQHF
>13|.|TRBV2|TRBD1|TRBJ1-2
TGTGCCAGCAGTACACAGGGGGGGGATGGCTACACCTTC
CASSTQGGDGYTF
>17|.|TRBV19|TRBD1|TRBJ2-2
TGTGCCAGTAGGAAAACCGACAGGGCCCGTAACACCGGGGAGCTGTTTTTT
CASRKTDRARNTGELFF
>10|.|TRBV29-1|.|TRBJ1-1
TGCAGCGTGGACCAGTATGAAGCTTTCTTT
CSVDQYEAFF
>14|once|TRBV30|.|TRBJ2-4
TGTGCCTGGAGTTTTTTACAAGCCAAAAACATTCAGTACTTC
CAWSFLQAKNIQYF
>18|.|TRBV7-9|TRBD1|TRBJ2-2
TGTGCCAGCAGCTACCCAATTTGGCAGGGGGCAAACACCGGGGAGCTGTTTTTT
CASSYPIWQGANTGELFF
>16|.|TRBV11-2|TRBD2|TRBJ2-3
TGTGCCAGCAGCTCCACGACCGGGACTAGCGGGAGTGGGAACCATTTT
CASSSTTGTSGSGNHF
>14|.|TRBV5-1|.|TRBJ2-3
TGCGCCAGCAGCTTGGCTCAGCCCACAGATACGCAGTATTTT
CASSLAQPTDTQYF
>13|.|TRBV30|.|TRBJ2-7
TGTGCCTGGAGTGCGGGGATGCGGAACGAGCAGTACTTC
CAWSAGMRNEQYF
>14|.|TRBV19|.|TRBJ2-2
TGTGCCAGTAGTATTGTGTGGAACACCGGGGAGCTGTTTTTT
CASSIVWNTGELFF
>11|.|TRBV29-1|.|TRBJ1-1
TGCAGCGTTGGTACCCTGTTCGAAGCTTTCTTT
CSVGTLFEAFF
>14|few|TRBV2|.|TRBJ1-4
TGTGCCAGCAGTGGGGCCGTCCCGGGTGAAAAACTGTTTTTT
CASSGAVPGEKLFF
>15|few|TRBV6-1|TRBD2|TRBJ2-4
TGTGCCAGCCGAGGACTAGCGACCCTGTGGAACATTCAGTACTTC
CASRGLATLWNIQYF
>14|.|TRBV19|TRBD1|TRBJ2-1
TGTGCCAGTAGTATTAAGGGGGCTTACAATGAGCAGTTCTTC
CASSIKGAYNEQFF
>14|.|TRBV6-6|TRBD1|TRBJ1-2
TGTGCCAGCAGCCAAAGACAGGGGGCGGGAGGCTACACCTTC
CASSQRQGAGGYTF